The next 17 T cell receptor beta chains were all read from a single sample in a study of early T cells in non-severe SARS-CoV-2 infection. From the 5' RACE reads, TCRdb called clonotypes with MiXCR, one entry per CDR3 protein. The sample contains 60,000 or so distinct CDR3 sequences, around 13% of which appear only once. Sequenced sample: whole blood. The source of these receptors is an adult who was a healthcare worker with PCR-confirmed SARS-CoV-2 infection or an uninfected control (not recorded which).

This clonotype was seen a single time. The CDR3, as DNA: TGTGCCAGCAGTTGGGACAGGGCCAACACTGAAGCTTTCTTT. Protein product: CASSWDRANTEAFF. V usage is TRBV28 and J usage is TRBJ1-1; TRBD1 matches at 9 bases. The CDR3 has 14 amino acids. Germline-derived CDR1 and CDR2 are MDHEN and SYDVKM. V trimming: 4 bases; J trimming: 2 bases; junction bases outside the gene matches: 2.

This clonotype was found a few times. The chain has TRBV25-1 and TRBJ2-7, with TRBD2 identical over 8 bases. The CDR3 runs to 13 residues. With 6 bases clipped from V and 4 bases from J, the junction kept 5 bases outside the gene matches. Per the germline V gene, CDR1 is MGHDK and CDR2 is SYGVNS. For the CDR3, the DNA is TGTGCCAGCAGCCCGGGGGGGTTATACGAGCAGTACTTC. It is translated as CASSPGGLYEQYF.

There are many counts of this clonotype. V usage is TRBV7-6 and J usage is TRBJ1-5; 8 nucleotides match TRBD1. This CDR3 is 17 amino acids long. J was trimmed by 0 bases and V by 6 bases; bases with no gene match: 10. Germline V gene lookup returns CDR1 SGHVS and CDR2 FNYEAQ. The chain's CDR3 is CASSPGGAGYSNQPQHF. CDR3 DNA sequence: TGTGCCAGCAGTCCAGGGGGCGCCGGCTATAGCAATCAGCCCCAGCATTTT.

This clonotype was seen at least ten times. The chain has TRBV2 and TRBJ1-5; 9 bases are shared with TRBD1. J lost 4 bases, V lost 11 bases, and 6 bases had no gene match. CDR3 size: 13 residues. Germline V lookup: CDR1 SNHLY, CDR2 FYNNEI. The CDR3 loop reads CAGSDRGNQPQHF. The CDR3 region has the DNA TGTGCCGGATCGGACAGGGGAAATCAGCCCCAGCATTTT. The complete variable domain, with remaining parts taken from reference TRBV2 and TRBJ1-5, reads EPEVTQTPSHQVTQMGQEVILRCVPISNHLYFYWYRQILGQKVEFLVSFYNNEISEKSEIFDDQFSVERPDGSNFTLKIRSTKLEDSAMYFCAGSDRGNQPQHFGDGTRLSIL.

This clonotype was seen many times. The chain carries TRBV12-3 or TRBV12-4 and TRBJ1-2, with 10 bases lining up with TRBD1. The length of the CDR3 is 15 residues. The V segment lost 6 bases and the J segment 4 bases; nucleotides outside the gene matches: 8. The CDR3 loop is CASRPGQGLVYGYTF. CDR3 DNA sequence: TGTGCCAGCAGGCCGGGACAGGGGCTGGTCTATGGCTACACCTTC.

Many counts were recorded for this clonotype. This chain uses TRBV12-3 or TRBV12-4 with TRBJ2-2; D remains unclear. The CDR3 runs to 16 residues. Deletions cut 3 bases from V and 0 bases from J, with 11 bases between. The CDR3 spells CASSLETRANTGELFF. The CDR3 DNA follows: TGTGCCAGCAGTTTGGAGACAAGAGCGAACACCGGGGAGCTGTTTTTT.

This clonotype has at least ten counts. The J gene is TRBJ2-4, the V gene TRBV10-2, with unresolved D. Deletions cut 7 bases from V and 0 bases from J, with 10 bases between. This CDR3 has 14 residues. In germline, CDR1 is WSHSY, CDR2 SAAADI. CDR3 amino acids: CASKDGLAKNIQYF. DNA for the CDR3: TGCGCCAGCAAAGATGGGTTAGCCAAAAACATTCAGTACTTC.

This clonotype was seen at least ten times. The chain joins TRBV5-1 to TRBJ2-7; D is ambiguous. This CDR3 is built from 13 residues. Germline V gene sequence: CDR1 SGHRS, CDR2 YFSETQ. The V end was cut by 2 bases, the J end by 2 bases, with 8 bases between. As DNA, the CDR3 is TGCGCCAGCAGCTTAGACTCCGCCTACGAGCAGTACTTC. It specifies CASSLDSAYEQYF.

The genes are TRBV7-2 and TRBJ2-1; 7 bases line up with TRBD1. The germline V gene has CDR1 SGHTA and CDR2 FQGNSA. The J segment lost 0 bases and the V segment lost 5 bases, leaving 4 bases of the junction unmatched. The CDR3 is made up of 15 amino acids. For the CDR3, the DNA is TGTGCCAGCAGCGTTGGGACAGACTCCTACAATGAGCAGTTCTTC. This sequence encodes CASSVGTDSYNEQFF. The whole variable domain, filled in from reference TRBV7-2 and TRBJ2-1, reads GAGVSQSPSNKVTEKGKDVELRCDPISGHTALYWYRQSLGQGLEFLIYFQGNSAPDKSGLPSDRFSAERTGGSVSTLTIQRTQQEDSAVYLCASSVGTDSYNEQFFGPGTRLTVL.

This clonotype was observed a handful of times. This rearrangement joins TRBV6-5 to TRBJ1-1; TRBD1 might be the D (5 bases). The CDR3 consists of 13 residues. Looked up from germline, CDR1 is MNHEY and CDR2 is SVGAGI. V was trimmed by 5 bases and J by 3 bases, leaving 10 bases between them. CDR3 amino acids: CASSRWDDTEAFF. As DNA, the CDR3 is TGTGCCAGCAGTCGCTGGGACGACACTGAAGCTTTCTTT.

This clonotype was observed many times. The CDR3 is CASRGLAGALEQFF. CDR3 DNA sequence: TGCGCCAGCAGGGGGTTAGCGGGAGCACTTGAGCAGTTCTTC. The rearrangement uses TRBV5-1 and TRBJ2-1; 9 bases line up with TRBD2. J gave up 9 bases and V 5 bases, and 9 bases lay outside the gene matches. The V gene's germline CDR1 is SGHRS and CDR2 YFSETQ. This CDR3 has 14 residues.

This clonotype was seen repeatedly, ten times or more. The rearrangement links TRBV6-2 or TRBV6-3 to TRBJ2-1; the D is unclear. V was clipped by 7 bases and J by 7 bases, with 17 bases between them. This CDR3 has 14 amino acids. Germline V gene data show CDR1 as MNHEY and CDR2 as SVGEGT. CDR3 sequence (DNA): TGTGCCAGCACCAAGGTATTCTACTCTAATGAGCAGTTCTTC. As protein: CASTKVFYSNEQFF.

This clonotype was detected a few times. A much larger clonotype is one base distant, so this may be a read error. V usage is TRBV12-3 or TRBV12-4 and J usage is TRBJ2-3; unclear D gene. The CDR3 length is 12 residues. Trimming took 1 base from V and 6 from J, leaving 5 bases between them. The CDR3 DNA sequence: TGTGCCAGCAGTTTAGAGGTGGATACGCAGTATTTT. Amino acid sequence: CASSLEVDTQYF.

This rearrangement joins TRBV2 to TRBJ2-7; 10 bases agree with TRBD1. V was pared by 7 bases and J by 3 bases, with 6 bases of the junction left unmatched. Germline CDR1 is SNHLY and CDR2 is FYNNEI. The CDR3 runs 14 residues. In DNA form, the CDR3 reads TGTGCCAGCACCAAGACAGGGGGCTTCTACGAGCAGTACTTC. This sequence encodes CASTKTGGFYEQYF.

This clonotype was seen at least ten times. The chain combines TRBV5-6 with TRBJ2-2; D perhaps matches TRBD2 (6 bases). This CDR3 comprises 14 residues. The germline V gene has CDR1 SGHDT and CDR2 YYEEEE. The V gene lost 4 bases and the J gene lost 6 bases, with 13 bases spanning the gap. CDR3 loop: CASSIGGLAGELFF. In DNA form, the CDR3 reads TGTGCCAGCAGCATTGGAGGGCTGGCCGGGGAGCTGTTTTTT.

The V and J genes are TRBV10-1 and TRBJ1-1; D is unresolved. Trimming left V 10 bases short and J 1 base short, with 16 bases between. Germline CDR1 reads WNHNN; CDR2 reads SYGVQD (reference sequence). There are 14 residues in the CDR3. The CDR3 coding sequence is TGCGCCAACTTTAGACCCCGGGGGAACACTGAAGCTTTCTTT. This sequence encodes CANFRPRGNTEAFF.

In this sample, this clonotype turned up many times. The gene calls are TRBV6-2 or TRBV6-3 and TRBJ2-1, with D possibly being TRBD1 (5 bases). The CDR3 has 15 residues. The germline V gene has CDR1 MNHEY and CDR2 SVGEGT. Between the trimmed V and J ends, which lost 6 bases and 6 bases, there was a span of 18 bases. The chain's CDR3 is CASRETDIIGNEQFF. Written as DNA, the CDR3 is TGTGCCAGCAGAGAGACGGACATAATCGGCAATGAGCAGTTCTTC.